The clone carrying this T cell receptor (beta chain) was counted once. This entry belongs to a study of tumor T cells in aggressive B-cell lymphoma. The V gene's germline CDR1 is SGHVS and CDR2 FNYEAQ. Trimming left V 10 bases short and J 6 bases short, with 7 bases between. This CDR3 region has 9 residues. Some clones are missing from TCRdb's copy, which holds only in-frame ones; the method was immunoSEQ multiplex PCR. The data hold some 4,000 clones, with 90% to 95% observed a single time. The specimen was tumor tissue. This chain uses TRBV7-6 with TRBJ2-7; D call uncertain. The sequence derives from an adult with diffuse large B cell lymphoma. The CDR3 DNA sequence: TGTGCCACATCCAGCGAGCAGTACTTC. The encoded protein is CATSSEQYF.